One and the same sample provided the 31 T cell receptor beta chains below, sequenced in a study of blood T cell repertoires in COVID-19. TCRdb's copy holds only in-frame clones and misses some; the assay was immunoSEQ multiplex PCR. The sample includes roughly 400,000 clones, less than 95% of them seen just once. The sequencing sample was made of PBMCs or T cells enriched from blood (not recorded which). These receptors were obtained from a man aged 18 to 30 who had recovered from COVID-19.

The chain employs TRBV19 and TRBJ1-5; a possible D gene is TRBD1 (5 bases). Looked up from germline, CDR1 is LNHDA and CDR2 is SQIVND (reference sequence). The CDR3 is 14 amino acids. Deletions cut 5 bases from V and 0 bases from J, with 8 bases between. CDR3 coding DNA: TGTGCCAGTAGTGGAGACAGTAGCAATCAGCCCCAGCATTTT. It is translated as CASSGDSSNQPQHF.

J is TRBJ1-1 and V is TRBV19, with 8 bases lining up with TRBD1. Germline V CDR1 and CDR2: LNHDA, SQIVND (reference sequence). This CDR3 comprises 13 residues. V gave up 6 bases and J gave up 1 base; unmatched junction bases: 1. CDR3 sequence (DNA): TGTGCCAGTAGGGACAGGGCGAACACTGAAGCTTTCTTT. This translates into CASRDRANTEAFF.

The V gene is TRBV9, the J gene TRBJ2-6; TRBD1 matches at 7 bases. Trimming removed 3 bases from V and 2 bases from J; junction bases left unmatched: 14. The CDR3 spans 19 residues. The V gene's germline CDR1 is SGDLS and CDR2 YYNGEE. As DNA, the CDR3 is TGTGCCAGCAGCGCCTCGTACCGGGACAGATCCCCTGGGGCCAACGTCCTGACTTTC. This codes for CASSASYRDRSPGANVLTF.

This chain connects TRBV10-3 to TRBJ2-1, with a possible D match to TRBD2 (5 bases). This CDR3 contains 14 residues. The V and J ends lost 0 bases and 9 bases respectively, with 12 bases between them. Germline values: CDR1 ENHRY, CDR2 SYGVKD. CDR3 in DNA: TGTGCCATCAGTGAGTCGACTCAAGGGAGTGAGCAGTTCTTC. This codes for CAISESTQGSEQFF.

In its sample, this clone was seen once. J is TRBJ1-5 and V is TRBV2; TRBD1 agrees at 9 bases. Germline lookup yields CDR1 SNHLY and CDR2 FYNNEI. The CDR3 loop spans 16 amino acids. J lost 0 bases, V lost 7 bases, and 7 bases had no gene match. The CDR3 is CASTHRGPHSNQPQHF. Here the CDR3 DNA reads TGTGCCAGCACCCACAGGGGGCCCCATAGCAATCAGCCCCAGCATTTT. Drawing the rest from reference TRBV2 and TRBJ1-5, the complete variable domain is EPEVTQTPSHQVTQMGQEVILRCVPISNHLYFYWYRQILGQKVEFLVSFYNNEISEKSEIFDDQFSVERPDGSNFTLKIRSTKLEDSAMYFCASTHRGPHSNQPQHFGDGTRLSIL.

This rearrangement joins TRBV9 to TRBJ2-2; 8 nucleotides line up with TRBD2. Germline assignment: CDR1 SGDLS and CDR2 YYNGEE. The J segment lost 4 bases and the V segment lost 3 bases, leaving 14 bases of the junction unmatched. This CDR3 spans 18 amino acids. CDR3 sequence reads: CASSAPREGGSGTGELFF. The CDR3 DNA reads TGTGCCAGCAGCGCCCCCCGGGAGGGGGGGAGTGGCACCGGGGAGCTGTTTTTT.

This clone appeared a single time. V gene TRBV18 combines with J gene TRBJ1-3, with no clear D. This CDR3 spans 17 amino acids. CDR1 and CDR2 from the germline V gene are KGHSH and LQKENI. Trimming shortened V by 2 bases and J by 0 bases, and 14 bases separated the two germline ends. CDR3 bases: TGTGCCAGCTCACCATTCGTAGGGAGGGACTCTGGAAACACCATATATTTT. Amino acid sequence: CASSPFVGRDSGNTIYF.

The chain uses TRBV5-5 and TRBJ2-2, with 9 nucleotides matching TRBD1. This CDR3 comprises 16 residues. Unmatched junction bases numbered 6, after V lost 5 bases and J lost 1 base. Germline lookup yields CDR1 SGHKS and CDR2 YYEKEE (reference sequence). CDR3 nucleotides: TGTGCCAGCAGTTGGGGACAGGGACGGAACACCGGGGAGCTGTTTTTT. Protein sequence: CASSWGQGRNTGELFF.

The gene calls are TRBV5-1 and TRBJ2-5; 7 bases fit TRBD2. V trimming: 4 bases; J trimming: 5 bases; junction bases outside the gene matches: 11. This CDR3 has 15 residues. Per the germline V gene, CDR1 is SGHRS and CDR2 is YFSETQ. CDR3 protein: CASSTRGTTRETQYF. CDR3 coding DNA: TGCGCCAGCAGCACCCGGGGGACTACGCGGGAGACCCAGTACTTC.

This chain links TRBV7-3 with TRBJ2-7; D is undetermined. The germline V gene encodes CDR1 SGHTA and CDR2 FQGTGA. V lost 0 bases and J lost 6, with 12 bases in between. The CDR3 length is 14 residues. The DNA of the CDR3 is TGTGCCAGCAGCTTAACGCTGGTGCCTACCGAGCAGTACTTC. Its protein is CASSLTLVPTEQYF.

The CDR3 region is CASSSTDRNTEAFF. DNA of the CDR3: TGTGCCAGCAGCTCCACCGACAGGAACACTGAAGCTTTCTTT. The chain is built from TRBV11-2 and TRBJ1-1, with D possibly being TRBD1 (5 bases). V was clipped by 4 bases and J by 1 base, with 10 bases between them. The germline CDR1 and CDR2 sequences are SGHAT and FQNNGV. The CDR3 is made up of 14 amino acids.

A remark on this clone: One base away lies a much larger clone, so this may be a sequencing read error. The chain employs TRBV3-1 (or the pseudogene TRBV3-2) and TRBJ1-6, with D hard to call. V lost 4 bases, J lost 4 bases, and 5 bases lay in between. This CDR3 has 13 residues. Germline values: CDR1 LGHDT, CDR2 YNNKEL (reference sequence). This chain's CDR3 is CASSPGYNSPLHF. CDR3 bases: TGTGCCAGCAGCCCGGGGTATAATTCACCCCTCCACTTT.

This clone was detected only once. This chain joins TRBV7-2 and TRBJ1-3; D is unclear. Germline CDR1 SGHTA, CDR2 FQGNSA. V lost 2 bases and J lost 3, with 8 bases in between. The CDR3 spans 14 residues. CDR3 region: CASSLLSFGNTIYF. DNA for the CDR3: TGTGCCAGCAGCTTATTAAGCTTTGGAAACACCATATATTTT.

J is TRBJ1-1 and V is TRBV21-1. TRBV21-1 is recorded as a pseudogene. CDR3 size: 16 residues. The CDR3 loop is CASSNHEGLSNTEAFF. The CDR3 DNA sequence: TGTGCCAGCAGCAACCATGAGGGACTTAGCAACACTGAAGCTTTCTTT.

This clone was seen a few times. V is TRBV7-9 and J is TRBJ1-2; D not certain. V lost 10 bases, J lost 2 bases, and 14 bases lay in between. The CDR3 runs 13 residues. Per the germline V gene, CDR1 is SEHNR and CDR2 is FQNEAQ (reference sequence). The CDR3: CATLARRNYGYTF. The CDR3 region has the DNA TGTGCCACCCTAGCTCGGAGGAACTATGGCTACACCTTC. Variable domain in full (rest from reference TRBV7-9 and TRBJ1-2): DTGVSQNPRHKITKRGQNVTFRCDPISEHNRLYWYRQTLGQGPEFLTYFQNEAQLEKSRLLSDRFSAERPKGSFSTLEIQRTEQGDSAMYLCATLARRNYGYTFGSGTRLTVV.

Here the CDR3 DNA reads TGTGCCAGCAGTTTCCGACAGGACAGGATCTACAATGAGCAGTTCTTC. Protein: CASSFRQDRIYNEQFF. The chain uses TRBV27 and TRBJ2-1; 7 bases align to TRBD1. The CDR3 is 16 amino acids. V gave up 3 bases and J gave up 3 bases; unmatched junction bases: 8. Looked up from germline, CDR1 is MNHEY and CDR2 is SMNVEV (reference sequence).

CDR3 residues: CAWSPSGRRTDTQYF. CDR3 sequence (DNA): TGTGCCTGGAGCCCGAGCGGGAGACGCACAGATACGCAGTATTTT. V and J are TRBV30 and TRBJ2-3, with 8 bases aligning to TRBD2. The trim removed 3 bases at V and 1 base at J, leaving 6 bases unmatched. The CDR3 is 15 amino acids. Germline CDR1 is GTSNPN and CDR2 is SVGIG (reference sequence).

This clone was found once. The chain employs TRBV7-2 and TRBJ2-7; maybe TRBD2 (7 bases). CDR1 SGHTA and CDR2 FQGNSA come from the germline V gene. The CDR3 covers 14 residues. The V end was cut by 6 bases, the J end by 3 bases, with 15 bases between. CDR3 nucleotide sequence: TGTGCCAGCAGAAGGGGGGGGCCAGACTACGAGCAGTACTTC. Residues: CASRRGGPDYEQYF.

For the CDR3, the DNA is TGTGCCAGCAGTTCGAGGACAGACAATCAGCCCCAGCATTTT. Translated, it gives CASSSRTDNQPQHF. This sequence joins TRBV27 and TRBJ1-5; D possibly corresponds to TRBD1 (6 bases). V gave up 4 bases and J gave up 3 bases, with 10 bases separating them. CDR3 length: 14 residues. Germline CDR1 and CDR2: MNHEY and SMNVEV (reference sequence).

CDR3 residues: CSASGGRGGFSYGYTF. The DNA of the CDR3 is TGCAGTGCTAGTGGTGGACGGGGTGGTTTTAGCTATGGCTACACCTTC. The chain uses TRBV20-1 and TRBJ1-2, with no clear D. This CDR3 region has 16 residues. The V gene lost 3 bases and the J gene lost 4 bases, with 21 bases spanning the gap. CDR1 DFQATT and CDR2 SNEGSKA come from the germline V gene (reference sequence).

The gene calls are TRBV24-1 and TRBJ1-2, with 7 positions matching TRBD1. Germline V gene lookup returns CDR1 KGHDR and CDR2 SFDVKD. There are 15 residues in the CDR3. With 5 bases clipped from V and 4 bases from J, the junction kept 9 bases outside the gene matches. The CDR3 sequence: CATSAGQGVGYGYTF. The CDR3 DNA reads as TGTGCCACCAGTGCCGGCCAGGGGGTCGGCTATGGCTACACCTTC.

The rearrangement uses TRBV9 and TRBJ2-1; 8 bases align to TRBD2. Germline lookup yields CDR1 SGDLS and CDR2 YYNGEE. The CDR3 length is 17 residues. V shed 2 bases and J 8 bases; nucleotides not matched to a gene: 15. The DNA of the CDR3 is TGTGCCAGCAGCGTCATAGGAGACGGGAGGGCCACCGATGAGCAGTTCTTC. It encodes CASSVIGDGRATDEQFF.

The chain recombines TRBV9 with TRBJ2-3; tentatively, D is TRBD2 (6 bases). There are 18 residues in the CDR3. CDR1 SGDLS and CDR2 YYNGEE come from the germline V gene. Trimming pared 4 bases from V and 2 bases from J, leaving 23 bases between. The CDR3 DNA follows: TGTGCCAGCAGCATTAGAGCGGGCCCTCCAGAGGACACAGATACGCAGTATTTT. Amino acid sequence: CASSIRAGPPEDTDTQYF.

The chain uses TRBV7-9 and TRBJ1-2; tentative D call: TRBD1 (6 bases). CDR3 size: 13 residues. The V gene's germline CDR1 is SEHNR and CDR2 FQNEAQ (reference sequence). The V end lost 1 base, the J end lost 3 bases, and 6 bases lay between the germline ends. The CDR3, as DNA: TGTGCCAGCAGCTTAGACAGGGACTATGGCTACACCTTC. Its translation is CASSLDRDYGYTF.

The V gene is TRBV28, the J gene TRBJ1-5; 7 bases map to TRBD1. The CDR3 runs 14 residues. Germline CDR1 is MDHEN and CDR2 is SYDVKM. The V segment lost 10 bases and the J segment 5 bases; nucleotides outside the gene matches: 11. The CDR3 spells CATCKGTAHQPQHF. Here the CDR3 DNA reads TGTGCCACCTGCAAAGGGACAGCGCATCAGCCCCAGCATTTT.

The rearrangement joins TRBV6-1 to TRBJ1-3, with a weak D call TRBD1 (6 bases). This CDR3 spans 16 amino acids. Germline-derived CDR1 and CDR2 are MNHNS and SASEGT. Deletions cut 3 bases from V and 2 bases from J, with 14 bases between. This CDR3 reads CASSDAGTTTGNTIYF. DNA for the CDR3: TGTGCCAGCAGTGATGCAGGGACAACCACTGGAAACACCATATATTTT.

This clone has just one count. This chain links TRBV4-1 with TRBJ2-3; D may be TRBD1 (6 bases). Trimming cost V 2 bases and J 2 bases, with 17 bases left between them. CDR1 and CDR2 (germline): MGHRA, YSYEKL. CDR3 length: 17 residues. The CDR3 loop is CASSQTSTGMLTDTQYF. In DNA, the CDR3 is TGCGCCAGCAGCCAAACATCAACAGGGATGCTCACAGATACGCAGTATTTT.

Concerning this clone: Other DNA sequences in the sample encode the same CDR3. The chain links TRBV3-1 (or the pseudogene TRBV3-2) to TRBJ1-1; perhaps TRBD1 as D (5 bases). CDR1 is LGHDT, CDR2 YNNKEL, per germline (reference sequence). The V end was cut by 4 bases, the J end by 6 bases, with 12 bases between. The CDR3 has 13 amino acids. The CDR3 bases are TGTGCCAGCAGCCGTCGGGGGGGAGCTGAAGCTTTCTTT. Translating it yields CASSRRGGAEAFF.

The chain uses TRBV5-8 and TRBJ1-1, with a tentative D call TRBD1 (5 bases). V lost 1 base and J 5 bases, leaving 15 bases between the germline ends. This CDR3 is 15 amino acids long. The germline V gene encodes CDR1 SGHTS and CDR2 YDEGEE. The CDR3 region is CASSLFGRARTEAFF. DNA of the CDR3: TGTGCCAGCAGCTTGTTCGGCAGGGCTAGAACTGAAGCTTTCTTT.

This clone showed up just a few times. This chain links TRBV2 with TRBJ1-1; D possibly corresponds to TRBD1 (5 bases). Trimming took 2 bases from V and 5 from J, leaving 12 bases between them. Germline loops: CDR1 SNHLY, CDR2 FYNNEI. The CDR3 sequence is 14 residues long. CDR3 bases: TGTGCCAGCAGTGAACGGGGGGGGTTGACTGAAGCTTTCTTT. This encodes CASSERGGLTEAFF.

The V call is TRBV15, the J call TRBJ1-2, with 9 bases lining up with TRBD1. Germline V gene lookup returns CDR1 LNHNV and CDR2 YYDKDF (reference sequence). J was trimmed by 1 base and V by 2 bases; bases with no gene match: 5. The CDR3 has 16 amino acids. The CDR3 DNA reads as TGTGCCACCAGCAGAAAACAGGGGGCGGATAACTATGGCTACACCTTC. Amino acid sequence: CATSRKQGADNYGYTF.